This entry is about one TCR beta chain. Its matching antigen is unknown. It was with 60 Vbeta and 13 Jbeta primers that the PCR ran. Data came from immunoSEQ multiplex PCR; TCRdb stores just in-frame clones and leaves some out. The table includes over 100,000 clones, approximately 60% detected once. This entry comes from a study of cytomegalovirus exposure and HLA in healthy donors. Findings of the study overall: Three CMV-associated chains proved CMV antigen-specific in vitro. Cytomegalovirus-associated status was assigned to 150 or so TCR beta chains.

Germline CDR1 and CDR2: SEHNR and FQNEAQ (reference sequence). V gave up 0 bases and J gave up 4 bases, with 9 bases separating them. The CDR3 extends over 14 amino acids. V and J are TRBV7-9 and TRBJ1-2; D is unclear. What was sequenced was PBMCs. The receptor's source is a woman aged 40 to 55 in good health and CMV-seronegative. In DNA, the CDR3 is TGTGCCAGCAGCTTAGCTCAGGTGGGCTATGGCTACACCTTC. This gives the protein CASSLAQVGYGYTF.